These 14 T cell receptor beta chains were sequenced from one sample in a study of T cell repertoires in cytomegalovirus infection. TCRdb passed the reads through MiXCR, listing each CDR3 protein once. The table has around 900,000 distinct CDR3 sequences, roughly 30% seen once. The antigens these receptors bind are not known. The starting material was cultured CD8+ T cells from PBMCs, obtained from culture after CMV antigen stimulation. The receptors come from a human donor in good health (CMV status not recorded). Some clones in this sample may be carry-over from other donors' samples.

This clonotype was observed many times. The chain combines TRBV7-9 with TRBJ1-2; 7 bases are shared with TRBD1. V lost 5 bases to trimming and J lost 4 bases; unmatched junction nucleotides: 4. Germline-derived CDR1 and CDR2 are SEHNR and FQNEAQ (reference sequence). The CDR3 contains 13 residues. This CDR3 reads CASSDRDLYGYTF. The CDR3 DNA sequence: TGTGCCAGCAGCGACAGGGATCTCTATGGCTACACCTTC.

The gene calls are TRBV9 and TRBJ2-5; 8 nucleotides line up with TRBD2. Trimming cost V 3 bases and J 1 base; bases outside gene matches: 2. Germline V gene sequence: CDR1 SGDLS, CDR2 YYNGEE. The CDR3 has 14 amino acids. This chain's CDR3 is CASSAGGTQETQYF. In DNA, the CDR3 is TGTGCCAGCAGCGCGGGAGGGACCCAAGAGACCCAGTACTTC.

Worth noting for this clonotype: This clone may be a read error of a much larger clone one base away. V is TRBV7-9 and J is TRBJ1-1; D is uncertain. The CDR3 loop spans 15 amino acids. Germline CDR1 and CDR2: SEHNR and FQNEAQ (reference sequence). CDR3 protein: CANSLAEGPYTEAFF. For the CDR3, the DNA is TGTGCCAACAGCTTAGCGGAAGGGCCCTACACTGAAGCTTTCTTT.

In DNA, the CDR3 is TGTGCCAGCAGCCAAGGGCGCGGGCGCGAGCAGTACTTC. It yields the protein CASSQGRGREQYF. J is TRBJ2-7 and V is TRBV3-1; a weak D match, TRBD2 (5 bases). The CDR3 spans 13 residues. Germline values: CDR1 LGHDT, CDR2 YNNKEL (reference sequence). Trimming shortened V by 1 base and J by 6 bases, and 10 bases separated the two germline ends.

This clonotype was recorded a few times. The chain is built from TRBV4-3 and TRBJ1-1; D is undetermined. The germline V gene has CDR1 LGHNA and CDR2 YSLEER. This CDR3 comprises 16 residues. Trimming shortened V by 0 bases and J by 5 bases, and 16 bases separated the two germline ends. CDR3 bases: TGCGCCAGCAGCCAAGATCGACGAGGGTTATTAACTGAAGCTTTCTTT. Protein sequence: CASSQDRRGLLTEAFF.

The rearrangement uses TRBV6-1 and TRBJ1-4; unclear D gene. V was clipped by 4 bases and J by 2 bases, with 17 bases between them. CDR1 and CDR2 from the germline V gene are MNHNS and SASEGT. The length of the CDR3 is 17 residues. CDR3 loop: CASSGEPRGFTNEKLFF. In DNA form, the CDR3 reads TGTGCCAGCAGTGGGGAACCCCGAGGTTTCACTAATGAAAAACTGTTTTTT.

This clonotype appeared many times. The junction does not match germline at one end; this may be a read error. In DNA, the CDR3 is TGTGCTAGCAGCCCACTCAACCGGGACAGGTTGGCAAGGTCGAACACCGGGGAGCTGTTTTTT. As protein: CASSPLNRDRLARSNTGELFF. The J gene is TRBJ2-2, the V gene TRBV7-7; 8 bases map to TRBD1. Germline V gene lookup returns CDR1 SSHAT and CDR2 FNYEAQ (reference sequence). This CDR3 comprises 21 residues.

This clonotype was recorded many times. The chain employs TRBV7-6 and TRBJ1-5; 9 bases are a match to TRBD1. After removal of 5 bases from V and 0 bases from J, the junction contained 11 bases not matched to a gene. CDR1 is SGHVS, CDR2 FNYEAQ, per germline. The CDR3 has 18 amino acids. In DNA, the CDR3 is TGTGCCAGCAGCCAACGTCTTGGGGGACAGGGTAGCAATCAGCCCCAGCATTTT. Translated: CASSQRLGGQGSNQPQHF.

This clonotype occurred a few times. The chain combines TRBV7-9 with TRBJ2-7; 10 bases match TRBD1. V lost 4 bases to trimming and J lost 4 bases; unmatched junction nucleotides: 7. The CDR3 runs to 15 residues. CDR1 and CDR2 (germline): SEHNR, FQNEAQ (reference sequence). The CDR3 loop is CASSSQTGGVYEQYF. The CDR3 nucleotides read TGTGCCAGCAGCTCGCAGACAGGGGGCGTTTACGAGCAGTACTTC.

This chain links TRBV29-1 with TRBJ1-2, with D hard to call. The CDR3 has 12 amino acids. With 7 bases removed from V and 3 bases from J, the gap between germline ends came to 12 bases. Germline V gene data show CDR1 as SQVTM and CDR2 as ANQGSEA. The CDR3 coding sequence is TGCAGCGGGAGAATAGGAGACTATGGCTACACCTTC. It is translated as CSGRIGDYGYTF.

The chain recombines TRBV6-2 or TRBV6-3 with TRBJ1-5; D remains unclear. V dropped 1 base and J dropped 4 bases, with 14 bases sitting between them. The CDR3 contains 16 residues. From germline, CDR1 is MNHEY and CDR2 SVGEGT. The CDR3 loop is CASSYLSPSPNQPQHF. The CDR3 region has the DNA TGTGCCAGCAGTTACTTGTCACCGTCTCCAAATCAGCCCCAGCATTTT.

The chain links TRBV2 to TRBJ2-5, with 12 bases matching TRBD1. V gave up 7 bases and J gave up 7 bases; unmatched junction bases: 13. CDR1 is SNHLY, CDR2 FYNNEI, per germline. The CDR3 runs to 16 residues. The DNA of the CDR3 is TGTGCCAGCAACGTCTTCCGGGACAGGGGGCTGGGGACCCAGTACTTC. Translating gives CASNVFRDRGLGTQYF.

In regard to this clonotype: This may stem from a read error, because a much larger clone lies one nucleotide away. The J gene is TRBJ1-6, the V gene TRBV4-1; 9 bases match TRBD1. The V gene's germline CDR1 is MGHRA and CDR2 YSYEKL. This CDR3 spans 15 amino acids. The CDR3 here is CARSPSRQGDSPLHF. CDR3 coding DNA: TGCGCCAGAAGCCCATCCCGACAGGGGGATTCACCCCTCCACTTT.

This clonotype is labeled as medium-sized (0.01 to 0.1%). The chain couples TRBV5-5 to TRBJ1-2; D not certain. In germline, CDR1 is SGHKS, CDR2 YYEKEE (reference sequence). V shed 1 base and J shed 8 bases, with 12 bases lying between them. This CDR3 is built from 13 residues. CDR3 in DNA: TGTGCCAGCAGCTTGATGACGGCCTGGGGCTACACCTTC. Its translation is CASSLMTAWGYTF.